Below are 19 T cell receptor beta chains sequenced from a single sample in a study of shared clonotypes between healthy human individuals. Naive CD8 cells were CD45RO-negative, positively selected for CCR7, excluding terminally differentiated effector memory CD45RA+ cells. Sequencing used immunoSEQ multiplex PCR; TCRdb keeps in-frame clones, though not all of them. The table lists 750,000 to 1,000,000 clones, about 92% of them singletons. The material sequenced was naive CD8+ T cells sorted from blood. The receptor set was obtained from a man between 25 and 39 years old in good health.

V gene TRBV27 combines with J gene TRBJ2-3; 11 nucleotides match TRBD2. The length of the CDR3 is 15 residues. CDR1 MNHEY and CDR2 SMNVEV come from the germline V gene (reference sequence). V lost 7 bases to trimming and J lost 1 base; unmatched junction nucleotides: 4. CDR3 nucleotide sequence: TGTGCCAGCATCGGACTAGCGGGCGGCACAGATACGCAGTATTTT. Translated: CASIGLAGGTDTQYF.

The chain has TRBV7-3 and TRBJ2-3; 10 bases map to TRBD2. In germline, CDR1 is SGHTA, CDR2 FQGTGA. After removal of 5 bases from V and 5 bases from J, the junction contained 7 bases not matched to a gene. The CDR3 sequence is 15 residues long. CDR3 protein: CASSPESGRVDTQYF. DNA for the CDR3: TGTGCCAGCAGCCCTGAGAGCGGGAGGGTAGATACGCAGTATTTT.

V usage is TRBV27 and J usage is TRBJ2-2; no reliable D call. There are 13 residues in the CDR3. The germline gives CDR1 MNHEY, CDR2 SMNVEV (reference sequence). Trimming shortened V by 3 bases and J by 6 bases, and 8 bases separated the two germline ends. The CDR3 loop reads CASSFQISGELFF. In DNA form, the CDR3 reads TGTGCCAGCAGTTTTCAAATTTCCGGGGAGCTGTTTTTT.

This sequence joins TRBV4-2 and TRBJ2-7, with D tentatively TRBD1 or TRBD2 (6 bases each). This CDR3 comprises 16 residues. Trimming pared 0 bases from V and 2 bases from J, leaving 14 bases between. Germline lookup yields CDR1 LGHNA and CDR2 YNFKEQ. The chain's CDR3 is CASSQDIGGKTYEQYF. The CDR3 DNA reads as TGTGCCAGCAGCCAAGACATCGGGGGCAAAACCTACGAGCAGTACTTC.

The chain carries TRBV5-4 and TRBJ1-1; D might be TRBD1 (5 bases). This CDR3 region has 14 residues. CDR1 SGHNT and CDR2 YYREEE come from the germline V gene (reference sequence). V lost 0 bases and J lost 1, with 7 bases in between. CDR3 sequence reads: CASSLEGENTEAFF. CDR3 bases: TGTGCCAGCAGCTTGGAAGGGGAGAACACTGAAGCTTTCTTT.

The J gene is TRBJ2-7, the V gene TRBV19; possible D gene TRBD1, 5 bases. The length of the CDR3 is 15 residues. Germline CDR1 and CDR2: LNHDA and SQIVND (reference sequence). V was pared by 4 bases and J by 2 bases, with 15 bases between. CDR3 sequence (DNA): TGTGCCAGTAGTACTAGTTTAGGGGAAACCTACGAGCAGTACTTC. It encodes CASSTSLGETYEQYF.

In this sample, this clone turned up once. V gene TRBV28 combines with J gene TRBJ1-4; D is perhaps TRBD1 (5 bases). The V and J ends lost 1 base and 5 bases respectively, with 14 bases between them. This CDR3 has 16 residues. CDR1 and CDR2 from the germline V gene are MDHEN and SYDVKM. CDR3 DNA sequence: TGTGCCAGCAGTTTATCCCCCGACAGTAGGAATGAAAAACTGTTTTTT. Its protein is CASSLSPDSRNEKLFF.

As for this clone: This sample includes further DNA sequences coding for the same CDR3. CDR3 amino acids: CASSLSAGGGYEQYF. The CDR3 DNA is TGTGCCAGCAGTTTATCCGCGGGAGGGGGCTACGAGCAGTACTTC. V gene TRBV27 combines with J gene TRBJ2-7, with 9 bases matching TRBD2. Germline assignment: CDR1 MNHEY and CDR2 SMNVEV (reference sequence). V lost 0 bases to trimming and J lost 3 bases; unmatched junction nucleotides: 3. The CDR3 sequence is 15 residues long.

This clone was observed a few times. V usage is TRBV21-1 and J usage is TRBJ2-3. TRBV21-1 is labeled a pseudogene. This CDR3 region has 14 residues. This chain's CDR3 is CASSKKDSTDTQYF. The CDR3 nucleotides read TGTGCCAGCAGCAAAAAAGACAGCACAGATACGCAGTATTTT.

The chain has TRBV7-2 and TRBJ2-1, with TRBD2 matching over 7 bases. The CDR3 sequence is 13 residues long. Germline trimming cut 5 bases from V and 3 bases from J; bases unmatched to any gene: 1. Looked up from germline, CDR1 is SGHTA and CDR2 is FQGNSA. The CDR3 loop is CASSRDYYNEQFF. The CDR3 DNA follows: TGTGCCAGCAGCCGGGACTACTACAATGAGCAGTTCTTC.

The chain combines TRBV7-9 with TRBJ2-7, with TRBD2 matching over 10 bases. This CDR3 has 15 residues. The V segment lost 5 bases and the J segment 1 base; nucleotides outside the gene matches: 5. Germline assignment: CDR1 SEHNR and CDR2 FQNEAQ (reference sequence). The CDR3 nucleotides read TGTGCCAGCAGCCGACCGGGACTAGCGTCCTACGAGCAGTACTTC. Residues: CASSRPGLASYEQYF.

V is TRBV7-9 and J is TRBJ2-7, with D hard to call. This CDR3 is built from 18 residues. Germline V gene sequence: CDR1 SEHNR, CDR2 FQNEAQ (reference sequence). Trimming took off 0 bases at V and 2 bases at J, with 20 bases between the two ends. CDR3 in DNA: TGTGCCAGCAGCTTAGCTCCAAACAGAGAGAGGAAACCCTACGAGCAGTACTTC. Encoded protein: CASSLAPNRERKPYEQYF.

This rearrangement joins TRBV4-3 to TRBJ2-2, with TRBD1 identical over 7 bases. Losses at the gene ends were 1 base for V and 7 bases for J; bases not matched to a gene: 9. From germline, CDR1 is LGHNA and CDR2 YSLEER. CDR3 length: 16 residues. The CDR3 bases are TGCGCCAGCAGCCAAGGGAACAGGGGAGATGTCGGGGAGCTGTTTTTT. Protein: CASSQGNRGDVGELFF.

Here the CDR3 DNA reads TGTGCCAGCAGCCACAGGGGCTCTGGAAACACCATATATTTT. Protein sequence: CASSHRGSGNTIYF. The chain links TRBV7-8 to TRBJ1-3; 7 bases are shared with TRBD1. This CDR3 spans 14 amino acids. From germline, CDR1 is SGHVS and CDR2 FQNEAQ. V shed 5 bases, J shed 0 bases, and the junction held 1 base outside the gene matches. Together with reference TRBV7-8 and TRBJ1-3, the CDR3 gives the full variable domain: GAGVSQSPRYKVAKRGQDVALRCDPISGHVSLFWYQQALGQGPEFLTYFQNEAQLDKSGLPSDRFFAERPEGSVSTLKIQRTQQEDSAVYLCASSHRGSGNTIYFGEGSWLTVV.

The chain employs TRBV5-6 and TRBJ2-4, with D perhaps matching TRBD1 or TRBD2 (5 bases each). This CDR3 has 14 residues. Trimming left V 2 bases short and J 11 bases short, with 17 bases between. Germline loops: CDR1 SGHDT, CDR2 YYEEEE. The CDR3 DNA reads TGTGCCAGCAGCTTCGGGACCCCCAGCGGTGTTCAGTACTTC. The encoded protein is CASSFGTPSGVQYF.

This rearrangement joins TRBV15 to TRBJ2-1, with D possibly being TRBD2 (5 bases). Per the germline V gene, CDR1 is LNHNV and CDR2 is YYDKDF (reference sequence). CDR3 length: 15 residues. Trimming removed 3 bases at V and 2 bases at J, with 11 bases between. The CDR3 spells CATSRSRGPYNEQFF. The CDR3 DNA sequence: TGTGCCACCAGCAGGAGCCGGGGTCCCTACAATGAGCAGTTCTTC.

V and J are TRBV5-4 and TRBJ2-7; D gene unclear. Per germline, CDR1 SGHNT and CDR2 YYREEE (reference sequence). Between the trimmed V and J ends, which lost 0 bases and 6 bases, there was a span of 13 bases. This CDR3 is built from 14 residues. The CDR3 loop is CASSLEANLGEQYF. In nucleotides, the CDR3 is TGTGCCAGCAGCTTGGAAGCAAATCTCGGCGAGCAGTACTTC.

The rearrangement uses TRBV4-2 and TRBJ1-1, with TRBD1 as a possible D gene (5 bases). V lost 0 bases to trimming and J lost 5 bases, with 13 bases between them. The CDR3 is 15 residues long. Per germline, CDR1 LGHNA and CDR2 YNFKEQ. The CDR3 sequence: CASSQDKWGGTEAFF. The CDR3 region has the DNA TGTGCCAGCAGCCAAGATAAATGGGGGGGTACTGAAGCTTTCTTT.

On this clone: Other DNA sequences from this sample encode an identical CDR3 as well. The CDR3 DNA reads as TGTGCCAGCAGTTTCGGGAGCCCTTACGAGCAGTACTTC. As protein: CASSFGSPYEQYF. J is TRBJ2-7 and V is TRBV27, with D possibly matching TRBD2 (6 bases). Looked up from germline, CDR1 is MNHEY and CDR2 is SMNVEV (reference sequence). Trimming removed 3 bases at V and 4 bases at J, with 10 bases between. The CDR3 is 13 residues long.